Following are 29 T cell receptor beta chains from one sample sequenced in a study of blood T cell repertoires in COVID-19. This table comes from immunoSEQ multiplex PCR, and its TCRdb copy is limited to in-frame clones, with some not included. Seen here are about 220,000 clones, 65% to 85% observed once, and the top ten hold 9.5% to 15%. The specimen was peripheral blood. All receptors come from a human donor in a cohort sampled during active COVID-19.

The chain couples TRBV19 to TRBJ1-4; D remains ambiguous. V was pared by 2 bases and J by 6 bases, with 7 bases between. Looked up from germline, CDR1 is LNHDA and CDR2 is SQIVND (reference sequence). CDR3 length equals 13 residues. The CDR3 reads CASSIREDEKLFF. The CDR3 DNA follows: TGTGCCAGTAGTATACGAGAAGATGAAAAACTGTTTTTT.

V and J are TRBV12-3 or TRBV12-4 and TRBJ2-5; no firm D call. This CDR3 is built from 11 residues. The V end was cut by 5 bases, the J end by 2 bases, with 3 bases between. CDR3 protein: CASSPQETQYF. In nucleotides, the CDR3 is TGTGCCAGCAGTCCTCAAGAGACCCAGTACTTC.

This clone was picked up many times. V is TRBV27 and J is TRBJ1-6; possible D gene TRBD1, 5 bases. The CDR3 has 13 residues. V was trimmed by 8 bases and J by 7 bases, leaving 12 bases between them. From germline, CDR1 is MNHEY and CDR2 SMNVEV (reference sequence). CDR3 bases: TGTGCCAGCTCCCCCCCAGGGAATTCACCCCTCCACTTT. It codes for CASSPPGNSPLHF.

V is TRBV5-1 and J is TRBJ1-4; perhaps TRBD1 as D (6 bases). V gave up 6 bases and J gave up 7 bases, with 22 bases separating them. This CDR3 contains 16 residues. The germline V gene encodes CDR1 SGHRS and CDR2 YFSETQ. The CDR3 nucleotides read TGCGCCAGCACCAGTAAGGGGGTCGTCGCGGGTGAAAAACTGTTTTTT. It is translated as CASTSKGVVAGEKLFF.

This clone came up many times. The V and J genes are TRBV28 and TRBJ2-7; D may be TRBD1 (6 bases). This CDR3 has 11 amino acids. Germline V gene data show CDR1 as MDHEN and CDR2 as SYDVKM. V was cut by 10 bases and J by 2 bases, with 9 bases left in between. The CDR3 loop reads CAIGQPYEQYF. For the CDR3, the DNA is TGTGCCATTGGACAGCCCTACGAGCAGTACTTC. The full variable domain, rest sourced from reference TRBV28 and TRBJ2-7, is DVKVTQSSRYLVKRTGEKVFLECVQDMDHENMFWYRQDPGLGLRLIYFSYDVKMKEKGDIPEGYSVSREKKERFSLILESASTNQTSMYLCAIGQPYEQYFGPGTRLTVT.

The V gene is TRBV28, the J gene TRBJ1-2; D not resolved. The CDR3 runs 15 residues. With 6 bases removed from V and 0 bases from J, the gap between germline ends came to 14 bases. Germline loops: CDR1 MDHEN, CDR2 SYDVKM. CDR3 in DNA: TGTGCCAGCAGCCTCTTTTTGGGAGCTAACTATGGCTACACCTTC. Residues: CASSLFLGANYGYTF.

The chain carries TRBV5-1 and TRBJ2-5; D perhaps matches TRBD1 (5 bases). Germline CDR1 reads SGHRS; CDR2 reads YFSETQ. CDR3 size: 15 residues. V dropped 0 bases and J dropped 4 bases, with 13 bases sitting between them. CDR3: CASSLAFGQGETQYF. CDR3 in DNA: TGCGCCAGCAGCTTGGCCTTTGGGCAGGGAGAGACCCAGTACTTC.

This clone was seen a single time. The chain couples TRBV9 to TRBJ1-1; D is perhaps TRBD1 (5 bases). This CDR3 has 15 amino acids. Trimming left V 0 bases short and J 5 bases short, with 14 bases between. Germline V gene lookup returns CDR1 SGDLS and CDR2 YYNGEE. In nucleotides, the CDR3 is TGTGCCAGCAGCGTAGTGGGGGGACGGTGGACTGAAGCTTTCTTT. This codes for CASSVVGGRWTEAFF.

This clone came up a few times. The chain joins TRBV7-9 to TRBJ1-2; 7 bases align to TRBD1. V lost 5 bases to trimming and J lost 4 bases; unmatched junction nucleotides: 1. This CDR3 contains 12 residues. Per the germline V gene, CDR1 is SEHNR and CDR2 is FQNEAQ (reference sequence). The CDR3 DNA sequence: TGTGCCAGCAGCCGGGACAGCTATGGCTACACCTTC. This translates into CASSRDSYGYTF.

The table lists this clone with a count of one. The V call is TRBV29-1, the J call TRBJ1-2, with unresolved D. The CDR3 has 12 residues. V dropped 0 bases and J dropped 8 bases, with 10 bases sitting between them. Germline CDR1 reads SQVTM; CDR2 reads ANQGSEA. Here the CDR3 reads CSVEDQTQGYTF. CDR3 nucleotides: TGCAGCGTTGAAGATCAGACACAAGGCTACACCTTC.

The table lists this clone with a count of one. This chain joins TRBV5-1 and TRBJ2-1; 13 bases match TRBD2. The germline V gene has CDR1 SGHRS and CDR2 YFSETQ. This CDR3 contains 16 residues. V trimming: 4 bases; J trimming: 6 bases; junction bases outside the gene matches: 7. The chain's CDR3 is CASSPGLAGAGNEQFF. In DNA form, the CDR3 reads TGCGCCAGCAGCCCAGGACTAGCGGGAGCGGGCAATGAGCAGTTCTTC.

This CDR3 reads CASSLDDRVNTEAFF. The CDR3 region has the DNA TGTGCCAGCAGCCTCGATGACAGGGTGAACACTGAAGCTTTCTTT. The chain has TRBV4-2 and TRBJ1-1; 7 positions agree with TRBD1. J lost 0 bases, V lost 4 bases, and 5 bases had no gene match. The CDR3 has 15 residues. The germline V gene has CDR1 LGHNA and CDR2 YNFKEQ.

The CDR3 region has the DNA TGCGCCAGCAGCCCCCTGAGGTTACAAGAGACCCAGTACTTC. Translating it yields CASSPLRLQETQYF. The V call is TRBV5-1, the J call TRBJ2-5; D gene unclear. There are 14 residues in the CDR3. CDR1 and CDR2 from the germline V gene are SGHRS and YFSETQ. The germline V and J ends were trimmed by 4 bases and 2 bases, with 12 bases remaining between them.

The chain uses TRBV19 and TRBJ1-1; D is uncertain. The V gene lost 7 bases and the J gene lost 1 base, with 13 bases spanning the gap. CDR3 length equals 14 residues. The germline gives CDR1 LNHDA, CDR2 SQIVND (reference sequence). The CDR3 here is CASTSGGRNTEAFF. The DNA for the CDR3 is TGTGCCAGTACCTCCGGTGGGAGGAACACTGAAGCTTTCTTT.

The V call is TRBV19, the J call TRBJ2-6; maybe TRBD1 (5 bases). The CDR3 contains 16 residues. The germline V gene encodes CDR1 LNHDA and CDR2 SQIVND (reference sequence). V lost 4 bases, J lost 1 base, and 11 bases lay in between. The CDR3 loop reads CASSNQGISGANVLTF. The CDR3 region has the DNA TGTGCCAGTAGTAATCAGGGAATATCTGGGGCCAACGTCCTGACTTTC. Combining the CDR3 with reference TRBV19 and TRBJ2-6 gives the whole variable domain DGGITQSPKYLFRKEGQNVTLSCEQNLNHDAMYWYRQDPGQGLRLIYYSQIVNDFQKGDIAEGYSVSREKKESFPLTVTSAQKNPTAFYLCASSNQGISGANVLTFGAGSRLTVL.

The CDR3 region is CASSRGPGATYGYTF. In DNA, the CDR3 is TGTGCCAGCAGCCGAGGTCCCGGTGCTACCTATGGCTACACCTTC. The chain links TRBV7-8 to TRBJ1-2; D remains unclear. With 5 bases removed from V and 4 bases from J, the gap between germline ends came to 17 bases. Germline CDR1 reads SGHVS; CDR2 reads FQNEAQ. CDR3 length: 15 amino acids.

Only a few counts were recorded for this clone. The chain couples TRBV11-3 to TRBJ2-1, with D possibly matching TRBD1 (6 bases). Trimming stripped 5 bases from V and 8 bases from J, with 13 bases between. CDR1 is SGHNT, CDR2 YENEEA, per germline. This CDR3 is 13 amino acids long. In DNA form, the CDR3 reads TGTGCCAGCAGCCCCCGCAGGGGCGATGAGCAGTTCTTC. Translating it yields CASSPRRGDEQFF.

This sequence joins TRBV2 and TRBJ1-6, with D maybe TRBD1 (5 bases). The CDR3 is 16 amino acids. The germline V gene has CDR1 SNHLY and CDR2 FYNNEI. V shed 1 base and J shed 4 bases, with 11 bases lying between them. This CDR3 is CASSEEAGPYNSPLHF. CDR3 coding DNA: TGTGCCAGCAGTGAAGAGGCAGGGCCATATAATTCACCCCTCCACTTT.

CDR3 in DNA: TGTGCCAGCAGCCAAGGGGCGGTGGGGAGGGCTTTCTTT. Amino acid sequence: CASSQGAVGRAFF. This chain links TRBV3-1 (or the pseudogene TRBV3-2) with TRBJ1-1; D unclear. CDR1 and CDR2 from the germline V gene are LGHDT and YNNKEL (reference sequence). The CDR3 extends over 13 amino acids. V lost 1 base and J lost 11, with 14 bases in between.

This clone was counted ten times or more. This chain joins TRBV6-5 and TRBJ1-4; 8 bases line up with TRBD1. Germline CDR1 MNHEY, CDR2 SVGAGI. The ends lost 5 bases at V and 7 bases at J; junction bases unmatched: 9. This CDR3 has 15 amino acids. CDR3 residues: CASSPRTGWGEKLFF. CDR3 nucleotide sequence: TGTGCCAGCAGTCCCCGGACAGGGTGGGGTGAAAAACTGTTTTTT.

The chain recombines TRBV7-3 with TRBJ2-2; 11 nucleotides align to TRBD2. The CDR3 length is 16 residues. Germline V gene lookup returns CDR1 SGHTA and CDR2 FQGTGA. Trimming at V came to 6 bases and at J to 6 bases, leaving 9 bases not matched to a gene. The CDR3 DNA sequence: TGTGCCAGCAGATTTCCCGGGACTAGCGGAGCCGGGGAGCTGTTTTTT. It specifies CASRFPGTSGAGELFF.

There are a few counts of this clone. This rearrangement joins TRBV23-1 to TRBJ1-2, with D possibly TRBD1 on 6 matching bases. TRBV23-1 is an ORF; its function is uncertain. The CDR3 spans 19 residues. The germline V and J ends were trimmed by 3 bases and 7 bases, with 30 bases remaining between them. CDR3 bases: TGCGCCAGCAGTCACCGCGGGGAGGGGGATCCACTAGCTTGGCGTGGCTACACCTTC. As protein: CASSHRGEGDPLAWRGYTF.

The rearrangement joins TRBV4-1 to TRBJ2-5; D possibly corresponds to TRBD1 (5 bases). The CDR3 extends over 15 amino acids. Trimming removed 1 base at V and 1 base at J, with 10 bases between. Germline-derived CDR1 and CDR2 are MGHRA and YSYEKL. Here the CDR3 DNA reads TGCGCCAGCAGCCAAGGGACACCTTTCCAAGAGACCCAGTACTTC. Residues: CASSQGTPFQETQYF.

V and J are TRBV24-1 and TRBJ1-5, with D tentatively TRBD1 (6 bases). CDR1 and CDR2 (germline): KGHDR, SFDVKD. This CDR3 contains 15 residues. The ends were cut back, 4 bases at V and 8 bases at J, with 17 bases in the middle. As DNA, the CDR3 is TGTGCCACCAGTGACCCTAGAGGGGGGGCAGAGCCCCAGCATTTT. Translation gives CATSDPRGGAEPQHF.

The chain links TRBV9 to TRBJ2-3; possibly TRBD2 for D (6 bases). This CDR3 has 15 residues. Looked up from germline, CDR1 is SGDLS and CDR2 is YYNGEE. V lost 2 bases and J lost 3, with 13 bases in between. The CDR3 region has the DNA TGTGCCAGCAGCGTGGGGGGATTTGAGACAGATACGCAGTATTTT. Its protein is CASSVGGFETDTQYF.

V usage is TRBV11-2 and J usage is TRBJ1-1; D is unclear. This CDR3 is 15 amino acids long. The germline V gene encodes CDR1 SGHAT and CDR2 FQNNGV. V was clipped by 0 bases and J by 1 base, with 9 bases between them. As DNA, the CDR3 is TGTGCCAGCAGCTTAGACATCGGCGGGAACACTGAAGCTTTCTTT. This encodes CASSLDIGGNTEAFF.

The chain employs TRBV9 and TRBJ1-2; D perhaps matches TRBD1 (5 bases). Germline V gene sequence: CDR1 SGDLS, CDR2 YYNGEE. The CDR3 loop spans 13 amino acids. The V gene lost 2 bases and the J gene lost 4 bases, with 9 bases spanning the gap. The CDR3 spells CASSVGTAYGYTF. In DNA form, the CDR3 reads TGTGCCAGCAGCGTGGGGACTGCCTATGGCTACACCTTC.

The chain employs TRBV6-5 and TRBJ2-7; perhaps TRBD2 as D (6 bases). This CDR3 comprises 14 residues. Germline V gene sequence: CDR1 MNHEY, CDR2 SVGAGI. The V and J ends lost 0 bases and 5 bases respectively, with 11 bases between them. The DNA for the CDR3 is TGTGCCAGCAGTTACTCCGGGAGACCCAACGAGCAGTACTTC. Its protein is CASSYSGRPNEQYF.

For the CDR3, the DNA is TGTGCCAGCAGGAACAGGGGGCCTAACTATGGCTACACCTTC. Translating gives CASRNRGPNYGYTF. The chain combines TRBV6-5 with TRBJ1-2, with TRBD1 matching over 9 bases. This CDR3 has 14 residues. The germline V gene encodes CDR1 MNHEY and CDR2 SVGAGI. Trimming cost V 6 bases and J 0 bases; bases outside gene matches: 2.